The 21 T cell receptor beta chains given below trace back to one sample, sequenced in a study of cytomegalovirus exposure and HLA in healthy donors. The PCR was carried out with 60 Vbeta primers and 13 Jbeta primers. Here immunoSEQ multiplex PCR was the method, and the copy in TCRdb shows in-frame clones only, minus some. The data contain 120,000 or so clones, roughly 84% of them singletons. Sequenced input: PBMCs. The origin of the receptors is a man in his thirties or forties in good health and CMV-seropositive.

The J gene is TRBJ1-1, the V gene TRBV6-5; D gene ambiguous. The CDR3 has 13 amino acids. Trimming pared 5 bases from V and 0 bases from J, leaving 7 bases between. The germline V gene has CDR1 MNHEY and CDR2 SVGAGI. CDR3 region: CASSDTLNTEAFF. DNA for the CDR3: TGTGCCAGCAGTGACACCCTGAACACTGAAGCTTTCTTT.

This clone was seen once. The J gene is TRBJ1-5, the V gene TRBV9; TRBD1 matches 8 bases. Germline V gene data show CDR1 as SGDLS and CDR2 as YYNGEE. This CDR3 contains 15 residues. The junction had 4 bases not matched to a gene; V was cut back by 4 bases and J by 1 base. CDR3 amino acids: CASSNDRGSNQPQHF. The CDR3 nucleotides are TGTGCCAGCAGCAATGACAGGGGAAGCAATCAGCCCCAGCATTTT.

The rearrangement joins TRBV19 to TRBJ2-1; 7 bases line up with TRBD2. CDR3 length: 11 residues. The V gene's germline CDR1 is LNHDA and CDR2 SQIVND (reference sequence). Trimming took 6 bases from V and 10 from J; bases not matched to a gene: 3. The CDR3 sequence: CASSGTTEQFF. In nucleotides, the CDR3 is TGTGCCAGTAGCGGGACTACCGAGCAGTTCTTC.

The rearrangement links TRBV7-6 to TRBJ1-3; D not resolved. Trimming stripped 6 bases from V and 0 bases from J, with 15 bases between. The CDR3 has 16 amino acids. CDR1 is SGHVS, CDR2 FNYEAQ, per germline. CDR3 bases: TGTGCCAGCAGTCCGGCGGGCGACACCTCTGGAAACACCATATATTTT. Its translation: CASSPAGDTSGNTIYF.

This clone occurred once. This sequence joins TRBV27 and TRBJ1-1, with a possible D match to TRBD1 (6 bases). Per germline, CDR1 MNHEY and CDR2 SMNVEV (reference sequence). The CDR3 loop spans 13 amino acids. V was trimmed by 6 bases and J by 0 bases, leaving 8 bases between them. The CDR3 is CASRGHLNTEAFF. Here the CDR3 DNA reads TGTGCCAGCAGGGGACACCTGAACACTGAAGCTTTCTTT.

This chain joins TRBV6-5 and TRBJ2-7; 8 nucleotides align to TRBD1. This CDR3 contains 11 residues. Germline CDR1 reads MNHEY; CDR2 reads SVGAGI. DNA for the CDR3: TGTGGGGGACAGGCTCTTTACGAGCAGTACTTC. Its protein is CGGQALYEQYF.

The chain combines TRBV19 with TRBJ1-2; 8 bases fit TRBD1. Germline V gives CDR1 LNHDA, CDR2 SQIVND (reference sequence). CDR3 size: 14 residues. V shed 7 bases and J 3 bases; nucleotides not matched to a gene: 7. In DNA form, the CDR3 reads TGTGCCAGTAAAAACGACAGGGGTGACTATGGCTACACCTTC. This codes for CASKNDRGDYGYTF.

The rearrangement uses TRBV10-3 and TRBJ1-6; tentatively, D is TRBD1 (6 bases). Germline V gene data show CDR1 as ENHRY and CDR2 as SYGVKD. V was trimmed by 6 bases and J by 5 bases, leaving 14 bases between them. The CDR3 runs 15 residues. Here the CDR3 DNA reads TGTGCCATCAGCTCACAGGGAGCAAATAATTCACCCCTCCACTTT. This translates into CAISSQGANNSPLHF.

DNA for the CDR3: TGTGCCAGCAGCGCAGGGAGGGGATGGAGTACTGAAGCTTTCTTT. It specifies CASSAGRGWSTEAFF. V and J are TRBV6-5 and TRBJ1-1; the D gene is possibly TRBD1 (5 bases). Trimming cost V 6 bases and J 5 bases, with 19 bases left between them. The CDR3 has 15 amino acids. In germline, CDR1 is MNHEY, CDR2 SVGAGI.

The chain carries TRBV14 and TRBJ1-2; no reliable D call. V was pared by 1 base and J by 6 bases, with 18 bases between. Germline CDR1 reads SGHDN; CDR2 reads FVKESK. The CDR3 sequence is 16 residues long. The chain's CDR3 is CASSQGRGFWADGYTF. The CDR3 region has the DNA TGTGCCAGCAGCCAAGGGCGGGGATTCTGGGCGGATGGCTACACCTTC. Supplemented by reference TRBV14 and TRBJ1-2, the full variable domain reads EAGVTQFPSHSVIEKGQTVTLRCDPISGHDNLYWYRRVMGKEIKFLLHFVKESKQDESGMPNNRFLAERTGGTYSTLKVQPAELEDSGVYFCASSQGRGFWADGYTFGSGTRLTVV.

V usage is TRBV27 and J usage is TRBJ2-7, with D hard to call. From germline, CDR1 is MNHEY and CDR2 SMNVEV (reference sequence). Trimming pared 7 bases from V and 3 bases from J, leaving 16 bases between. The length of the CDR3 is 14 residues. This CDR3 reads CASTPRSLVYEQYF. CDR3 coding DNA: TGTGCCAGCACCCCCCGGAGTCTAGTCTACGAGCAGTACTTC.

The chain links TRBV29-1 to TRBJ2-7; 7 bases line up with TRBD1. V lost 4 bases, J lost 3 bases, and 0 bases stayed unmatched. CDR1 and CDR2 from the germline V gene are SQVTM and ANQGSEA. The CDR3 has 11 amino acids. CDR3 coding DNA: TGCAGCGTTGGGGACAGCTACGAGCAGTACTTC. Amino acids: CSVGDSYEQYF.

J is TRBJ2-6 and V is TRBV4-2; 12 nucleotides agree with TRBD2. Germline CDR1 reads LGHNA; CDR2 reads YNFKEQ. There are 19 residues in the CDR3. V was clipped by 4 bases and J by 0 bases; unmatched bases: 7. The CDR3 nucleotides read TGTGCCAGCAGCCCGACTAGCGGGGGATGGTTCTCTGGGGCCAACGTCCTGACTTTC. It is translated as CASSPTSGGWFSGANVLTF.

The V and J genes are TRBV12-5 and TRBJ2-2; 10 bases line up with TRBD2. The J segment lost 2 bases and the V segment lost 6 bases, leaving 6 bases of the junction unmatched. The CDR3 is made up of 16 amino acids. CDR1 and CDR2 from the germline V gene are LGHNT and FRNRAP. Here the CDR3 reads CASGQASGGNTGELFF. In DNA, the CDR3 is TGTGCTAGTGGACAAGCTAGCGGGGGCAACACCGGGGAGCTGTTTTTT.

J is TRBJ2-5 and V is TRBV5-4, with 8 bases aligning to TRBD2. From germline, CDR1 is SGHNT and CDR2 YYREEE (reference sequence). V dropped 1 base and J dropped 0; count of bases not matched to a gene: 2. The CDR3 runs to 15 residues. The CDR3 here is CASSLSGGDQETQYF. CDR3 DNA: TGTGCCAGCAGCTTGAGCGGGGGCGACCAAGAGACCCAGTACTTC.

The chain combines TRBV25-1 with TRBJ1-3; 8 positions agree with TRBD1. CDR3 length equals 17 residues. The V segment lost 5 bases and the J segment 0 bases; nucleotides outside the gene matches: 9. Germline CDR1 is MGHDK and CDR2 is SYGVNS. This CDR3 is CASSPGQVNLSGNTIYF. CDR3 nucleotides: TGTGCCAGCAGTCCGGGACAGGTTAACCTCTCTGGAAACACCATATATTTT.

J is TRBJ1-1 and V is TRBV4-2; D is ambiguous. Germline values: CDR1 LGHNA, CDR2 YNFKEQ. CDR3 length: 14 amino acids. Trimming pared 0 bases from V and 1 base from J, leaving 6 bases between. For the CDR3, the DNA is TGTGCCAGCAGCCAAGATTCGGGGAACACTGAAGCTTTCTTT. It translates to CASSQDSGNTEAFF.

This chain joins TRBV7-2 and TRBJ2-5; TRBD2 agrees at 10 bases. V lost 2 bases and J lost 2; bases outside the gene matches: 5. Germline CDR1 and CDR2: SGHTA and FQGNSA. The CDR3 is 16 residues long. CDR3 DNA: TGTGCCAGCAGCTTAAAGCTAGCGGGGGTACAAGAGACCCAGTACTTC. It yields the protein CASSLKLAGVQETQYF.

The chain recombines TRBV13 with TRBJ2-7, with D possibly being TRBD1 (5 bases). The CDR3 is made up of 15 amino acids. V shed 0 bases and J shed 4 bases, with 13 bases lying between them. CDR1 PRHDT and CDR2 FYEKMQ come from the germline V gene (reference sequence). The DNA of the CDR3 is TGTGCCAGCAGCTTAGGAAGGGGCAGTGTTTACGAGCAGTACTTC. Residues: CASSLGRGSVYEQYF.

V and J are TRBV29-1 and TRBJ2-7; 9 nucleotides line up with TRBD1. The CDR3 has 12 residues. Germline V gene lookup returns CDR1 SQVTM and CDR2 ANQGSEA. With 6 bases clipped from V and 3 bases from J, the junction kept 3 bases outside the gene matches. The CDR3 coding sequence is TGCAGCGTGGGACAGGGTCACTACGAGCAGTACTTC. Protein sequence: CSVGQGHYEQYF.

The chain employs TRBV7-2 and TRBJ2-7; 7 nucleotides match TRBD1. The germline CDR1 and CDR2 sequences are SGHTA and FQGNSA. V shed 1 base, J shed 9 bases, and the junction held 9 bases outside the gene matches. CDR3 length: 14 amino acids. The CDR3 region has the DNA TGTGCCAGCAGCTTAGGTTCTAGGGGGCGGATGCAGTACTTC. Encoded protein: CASSLGSRGRMQYF.